This T cell receptor beta chain appears in the sequencing data of a study of cytomegalovirus exposure and HLA in healthy donors. Vbeta (60) and Jbeta (13) primers were used in the PCR. Sequencing was performed with immunoSEQ multiplex PCR; in TCRdb, only in-frame clones are kept and a portion is missing. The sample includes about 190,000 clones, around 77% of them seen just once. CDR1 is LNHDA and CDR2 is SQIVND in the germline V gene (reference sequence). This CDR3 spans 15 amino acids. V trimming: 5 bases; J trimming: 0 bases; junction bases outside the gene matches: 6. What was sequenced was PBMCs. The clonotype was recovered from a woman aged 18-35 years in good health and CMV-seronegative. The V and J genes are TRBV19 and TRBJ1-1, with TRBD1 identical over 7 bases. CDR3 DNA sequence: TGTGCCAGTAGTGTGGGACAGACCATGAACACTGAAGCTTTCTTT. Its protein product is CASSVGQTMNTEAFF.